Below are 8 T cell receptor beta chains sequenced from a single sample in a study of T cells in Graves' hyperthyroidism and ophthalmopathy. What was amplified from RNA transcripts were TCR beta CDR3 regions. The HTBI primer set drove a first-round RT-PCR of the TCR CDR3. MiXCR, applied by TCRdb to the multiplex PCR reads, yields one record per CDR3 protein. The data contain approximately 480,000 distinct CDR3 sequences, less than 25% of them singletons. The sample consisted of blood. The receptors stem from a man aged 18 to 30 with Graves' hyperthyroidism.

This clonotype was recorded at least ten times. The chain joins TRBV12-3 or TRBV12-4 to TRBJ2-7; the D gene is possibly TRBD2 (5 bases). This CDR3 is 14 amino acids long. The V gene lost 4 bases and the J gene lost 0 bases, with 10 bases spanning the gap. The CDR3 protein is CASSYNGVSYEQYF. Written as DNA, the CDR3 is TGTGCCAGCAGTTACAACGGGGTCTCCTACGAGCAGTACTTC.

This clonotype was recorded at least ten times. CDR3 region: CASLGSALGEETQYF. The CDR3 DNA sequence: TGTGCCAGCCTAGGGAGTGCACTAGGTGAAGAGACCCAGTACTTC. The chain is built from TRBV6-2 or TRBV6-3 and TRBJ2-5; tentatively, D is TRBD2 (5 bases). The CDR3 runs to 15 residues. Germline V lookup: CDR1 MNHEY, CDR2 SVGEGT. V lost 8 bases to trimming and J lost 3 bases, with 19 bases between them.

This clonotype was found many times. The chain is built from TRBV6-1 and TRBJ1-1, with D perhaps matching TRBD1 (6 bases). This CDR3 is 13 amino acids long. CDR1 is MNHNS and CDR2 is SASEGT in the germline V gene. Between the trimmed V and J ends, which lost 7 bases and 1 base, there was a span of 10 bases. The CDR3 DNA follows: TGTGCCAGCAACCTACAGGGGAACACTGAAGCTTTCTTT. This codes for CASNLQGNTEAFF.

This clonotype was seen at least ten times. V and J are TRBV10-3 and TRBJ2-6, with D uncertain. Germline CDR1 reads ENHRY; CDR2 reads SYGVKD. Trimming took 3 bases from V and 2 from J, leaving 11 bases between them. This CDR3 is 16 amino acids long. The CDR3 DNA follows: TGTGCCATCAGTGACCCCCCCCATGCTGGGGCCAACGTCCTGACTTTC. Translating it yields CAISDPPHAGANVLTF.

In this sample, this clonotype turned up many times. This sequence joins TRBV28 and TRBJ1-2; D is unresolved. This CDR3 has 14 amino acids. Germline V CDR1 and CDR2: MDHEN, SYDVKM. V gave up 6 bases and J gave up 4 bases, with 15 bases separating them. CDR3 sequence (DNA): TGTGCCAGCAGCTCAAGGGTTTTGGGCTATGGCTACACCTTC. Protein: CASSSRVLGYGYTF.

This clonotype has at least ten counts. Here the CDR3 DNA reads TGTGCCAGCAACAGGGAGAACACTGAAGCTTTCTTT. Protein: CASNRENTEAFF. The V call is TRBV6-1, the J call TRBJ1-1; D may be TRBD1 (6 bases). The V gene lost 7 bases and the J gene lost 1 base, with 7 bases spanning the gap. The germline V gene has CDR1 MNHNS and CDR2 SASEGT. This CDR3 is built from 12 residues.

This chain joins TRBV6-1 and TRBJ1-2, with 8 bases lining up with TRBD1. The germline CDR1 and CDR2 sequences are MNHNS and SASEGT. Germline trimming cut 9 bases from V and 8 bases from J; bases unmatched to any gene: 11. CDR3 length: 13 amino acids. The CDR3 coding sequence is TGTGCCAGTTCCCCTACGGACAGGGAGGGCTACACCTTC. It specifies CASSPTDREGYTF.

This clonotype has only a few counts. The rearrangement links TRBV5-1 to TRBJ1-1; TRBD1 might be the D (5 bases). The CDR3 runs 15 residues. Germline-derived CDR1 and CDR2 are SGHRS and YFSETQ. V shed 5 bases and J shed 3 bases, with 17 bases lying between them. The CDR3 reads CASRSEFRVYTEAFF. Here the CDR3 DNA reads TGCGCCAGCAGATCCGAATTCAGGGTGTACACTGAAGCTTTCTTT.